Included here is one T cell receptor (beta chain) sequence, with context. Its antigen remains unknown. CDR3 length equals 14 residues. Germline V gives CDR1 MNHEY, CDR2 SVGAGI. Trimming took 2 bases from V and 8 from J; bases not matched to a gene: 3. TCRdb recomputed calls from the reads with MiXCR, one row per CDR3 protein. Here the sample spans approximately 730,000 distinct CDR3 sequences, 30% to 40% being singletons. This sample was taken from a study of T cell repertoires in cytomegalovirus infection. The overall study: The public TCR beta signatures pointed to both CMV infection and matching HLA type.

The receptor's source is a human donor in good health (CMV status not recorded). Some clones in this sample may be carry-over from other donors' samples. The material sequenced was cultured PBMCs, taken from culture after CMV antigen stimulation. The V and J genes are TRBV6-5 and TRBJ1-4, with TRBD1 matching 9 bases. CDR3: CASSYRDRDEKLFF. CDR3 in DNA: TGTGCCAGCAGTTACCGGGACAGGGACGAAAAACTGTTTTTT.